This entry features one T cell receptor (beta chain) sequence. What it binds is not known. CDR1 is KGHDR, CDR2 SFDVKD, per germline. J was trimmed by 8 bases and V by 6 bases; bases with no gene match: 16. The length of the CDR3 is 16 residues. Sequenced by immunoSEQ multiplex PCR; TCRdb stores in-frame clones only, minus some. The profile shows tens of thousands of clones, roughly 90% of them singletons. These data are taken from a study of T cell responses to AZD1222 COVID-19 vaccine. Study findings and constraints: Donors were chiefly white British, with a greater number of females, and clonal diversity was perhaps underestimated.

The chain joins TRBV24-1 to TRBJ1-2, with 8 nucleotides matching TRBD1. The source is an adult in good health. Specimen: peripheral blood, collected on day 0 of MenACWY control vaccination. The CDR3 DNA follows: TGTGCCACCAGTACTGGACAGGGAGGCCCTATCTGGGGCTACACCTTC. It translates to CATSTGQGGPIWGYTF.